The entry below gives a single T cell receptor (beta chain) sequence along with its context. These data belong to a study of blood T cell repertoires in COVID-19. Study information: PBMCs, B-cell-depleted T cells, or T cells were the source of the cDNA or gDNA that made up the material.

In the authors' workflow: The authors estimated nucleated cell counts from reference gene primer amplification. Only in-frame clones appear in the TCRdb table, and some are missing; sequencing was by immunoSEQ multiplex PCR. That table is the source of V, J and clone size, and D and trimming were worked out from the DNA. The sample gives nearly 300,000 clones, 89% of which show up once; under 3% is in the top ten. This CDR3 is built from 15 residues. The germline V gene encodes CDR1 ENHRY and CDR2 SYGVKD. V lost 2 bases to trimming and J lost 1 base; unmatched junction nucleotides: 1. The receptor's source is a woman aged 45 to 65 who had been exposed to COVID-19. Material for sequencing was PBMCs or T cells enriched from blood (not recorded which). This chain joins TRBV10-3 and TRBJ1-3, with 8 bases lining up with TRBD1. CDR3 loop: CAISEQGASGNTIYF. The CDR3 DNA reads TGTGCCATCAGTGAGCAGGGGGCATCTGGAAACACCATATATTTT.